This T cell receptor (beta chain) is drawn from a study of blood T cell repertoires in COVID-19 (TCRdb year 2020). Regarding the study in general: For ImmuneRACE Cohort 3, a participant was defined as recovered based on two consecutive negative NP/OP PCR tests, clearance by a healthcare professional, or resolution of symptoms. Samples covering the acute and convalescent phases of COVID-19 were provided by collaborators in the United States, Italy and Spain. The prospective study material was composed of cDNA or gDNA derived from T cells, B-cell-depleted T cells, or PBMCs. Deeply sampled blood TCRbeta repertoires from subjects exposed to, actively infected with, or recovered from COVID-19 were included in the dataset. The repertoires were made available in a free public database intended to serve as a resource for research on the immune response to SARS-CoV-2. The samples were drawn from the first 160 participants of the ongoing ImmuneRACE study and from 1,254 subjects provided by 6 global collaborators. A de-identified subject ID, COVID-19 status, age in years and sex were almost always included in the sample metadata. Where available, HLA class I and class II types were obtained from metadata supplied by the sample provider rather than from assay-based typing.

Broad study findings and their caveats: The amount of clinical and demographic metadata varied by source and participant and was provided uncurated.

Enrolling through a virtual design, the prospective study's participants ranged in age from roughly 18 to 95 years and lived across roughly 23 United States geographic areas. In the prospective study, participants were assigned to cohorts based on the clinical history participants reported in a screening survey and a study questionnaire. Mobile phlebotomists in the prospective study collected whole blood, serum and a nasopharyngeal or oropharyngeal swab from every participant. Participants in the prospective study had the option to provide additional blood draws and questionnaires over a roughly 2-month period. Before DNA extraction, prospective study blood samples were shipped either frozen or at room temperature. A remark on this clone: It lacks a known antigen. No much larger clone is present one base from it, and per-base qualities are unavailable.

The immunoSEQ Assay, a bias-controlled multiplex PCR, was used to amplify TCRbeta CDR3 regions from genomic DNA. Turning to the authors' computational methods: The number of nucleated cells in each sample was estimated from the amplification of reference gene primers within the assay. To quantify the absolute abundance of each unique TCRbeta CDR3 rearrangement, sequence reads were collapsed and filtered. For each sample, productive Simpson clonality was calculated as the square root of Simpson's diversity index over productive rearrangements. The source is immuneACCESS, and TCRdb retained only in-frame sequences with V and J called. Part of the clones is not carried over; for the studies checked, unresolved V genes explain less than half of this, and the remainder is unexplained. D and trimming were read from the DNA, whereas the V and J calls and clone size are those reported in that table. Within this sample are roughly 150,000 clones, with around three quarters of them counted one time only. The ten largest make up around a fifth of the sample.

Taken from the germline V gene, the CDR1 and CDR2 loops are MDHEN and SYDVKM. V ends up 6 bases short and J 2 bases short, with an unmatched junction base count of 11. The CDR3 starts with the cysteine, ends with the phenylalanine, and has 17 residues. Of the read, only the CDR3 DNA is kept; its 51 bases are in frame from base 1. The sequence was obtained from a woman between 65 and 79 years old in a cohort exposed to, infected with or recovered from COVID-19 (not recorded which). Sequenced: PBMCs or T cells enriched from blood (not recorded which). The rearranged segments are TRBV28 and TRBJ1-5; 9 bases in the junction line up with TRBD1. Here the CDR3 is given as CASRNTGGGRGNQPQHF. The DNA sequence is TGTGCCAGCAGAAATACAGGGGGCGGGCGTGGCAATCAGCCCCAGCATTTT.